The present TCR beta chain was sequenced within a study of control samples from healthy donors and cancer patients (dated by TCRdb to about 2020). As encoded in the germline V gene, CDR1 is SGHDN while CDR2 is FVKESK. V was cut back by 5 bases and J by 0 bases, leaving a gap of 6 bases between them. From the cysteine through the phenylalanine, the CDR3 covers 13 amino acids. Here the CDR3 DNA is all that survives: 39 bases in frame from base 1. Comments on this clone: This clone's antigen is unknown.

The library came from the immunoSEQ multiplex PCR assay. The immuneACCESS repertoire file appears here via TCRdb, limited to in-frame rearrangements. These files lack a portion of the clones; in checked studies, under half of the deficit traces to unresolved V genes, and the cause of the others is not known. The sample table records roughly 200,000 clones. The ten largest account for about 2.2% of the sample. The sample consisted of blood. The chain is made from TRBV14 and TRBJ2-3, with the D gene not clear enough to name. The receptor comes from a woman aged 30 to 39 in good health. The sequence in DNA is TGTGCCAGCAGCTGGGTGAGCACAGATACGCAGTATTTT. This sequence encodes CASSWVSTDTQYF.